One and the same sample provided the 10 T cell receptor beta chains below, sequenced in a study of blood T cell repertoires in COVID-19. Clones were sequenced by immunoSEQ multiplex PCR, and TCRdb holds only the in-frame ones, with some missing. The data hold more than 200,000 clones, with 84% observed a single time. Material for sequencing was peripheral blood. These receptors came from a man aged 55 to 70 with acute or convalescent COVID-19.

The V and J genes are TRBV19 and TRBJ1-2; perhaps TRBD1 as D (6 bases). The V gene lost 4 bases and the J gene lost 4 bases, with 13 bases spanning the gap. CDR1 is LNHDA, CDR2 SQIVND, per germline (reference sequence). This CDR3 is 14 amino acids long. CDR3 coding DNA: TGTGCCAGTAGTACTTGGACAGACACCTATGGCTACACCTTC. Translating gives CASSTWTDTYGYTF.

The chain recombines TRBV9 with TRBJ2-7; D might be TRBD2 (7 bases). The CDR3 consists of 14 residues. Trimming cost V 0 bases and J 9 bases, with 16 bases left between them. Germline CDR1 is SGDLS and CDR2 is YYNGEE. CDR3 nucleotides: TGTGCCAGCAGCGTAGCGCTGGAGGGGGGGCGGCAGTACTTC. Translation gives CASSVALEGGRQYF.

The chain links TRBV5-1 to TRBJ2-5, with 9 bases matching TRBD1. J gave up 0 bases and V 0 bases, and 6 bases lay outside the gene matches. This CDR3 is built from 17 residues. Per the germline V gene, CDR1 is SGHRS and CDR2 is YFSETQ. As DNA, the CDR3 is TGCGCCAGCAGCTTGGTGGGGACAGGGTCGTACCAAGAGACCCAGTACTTC. Its protein product is CASSLVGTGSYQETQYF.

This clone came up a few times. The chain has TRBV15 and TRBJ1-4; 10 nucleotides match TRBD1. Germline values: CDR1 LNHNV, CDR2 YYDKDF (reference sequence). V lost 4 bases to trimming and J lost 4 bases; unmatched junction nucleotides: 6. This CDR3 is 16 amino acids long. In nucleotides, the CDR3 is TGTGCCACCAGCACCGGGACAGGGGTTGGTAATGAAAAACTGTTTTTT. Protein product: CATSTGTGVGNEKLFF. Variable domain in full (rest from reference TRBV15 and TRBJ1-4): DAMVIQNPRYQVTQFGKPVTLSCSQTLNHNVMYWYQQKSSQAPKLLFHYYDKDFNNEADTPDNFQSRRPNTSFCFLDIRSPGLGDTAMYLCATSTGTGVGNEKLFFGSGTQLSVL.

In this sample, this clone turned up a few times. The chain carries TRBV5-6 and TRBJ1-5, with a weak D call TRBD1 (6 bases). The CDR3 sequence is 13 residues long. Germline V lookup: CDR1 SGHDT, CDR2 YYEEEE. V lost 0 bases and J lost 7, with 8 bases in between. The DNA for the CDR3 is TGTGCCAGCAGCTTGGGAGGGGGACAGCCCCAGCATTTT. Protein sequence: CASSLGGGQPQHF.

The CDR3, as DNA: TGTGCCAGCAGCATTGCGGTGGTAGGCACCGGGGAGCTGTTTTTT. This gives the protein CASSIAVVGTGELFF. J is TRBJ2-2 and V is TRBV5-6, with D unclear. Germline CDR1 is SGHDT and CDR2 is YYEEEE. V lost 4 bases and J lost 4, with 14 bases in between. The CDR3 is 15 residues long.

J is TRBJ1-3 and V is TRBV9, with D unclear. The V and J ends lost 3 bases and 0 bases respectively, with 10 bases between them. This CDR3 is built from 15 residues. In germline, CDR1 is SGDLS, CDR2 YYNGEE. CDR3: CASSADLHSGNTIYF. The CDR3 DNA is TGTGCCAGCAGCGCAGATCTCCACTCTGGAAACACCATATATTTT. Filled out from reference TRBV9 and TRBJ1-3, the complete variable domain reads DSGVTQTPKHLITATGQRVTLRCSPRSGDLSVYWYQQSLDQGLQFLIQYYNGEERAKGNILERFSAQQFPDLHSELNLSSLELGDSALYFCASSADLHSGNTIYFGEGSWLTVV.

The rearrangement links TRBV12-3 or TRBV12-4 to TRBJ2-7, with D uncertain. V was shortened by 3 bases and J by 0 bases, with 6 bases between the two germline ends. This CDR3 region has 13 residues. Written as DNA, the CDR3 is TGTGCCAGCAGTTTGGCCAACTCCTACGAGCAGTACTTC. Its protein is CASSLANSYEQYF.

In its sample, this clone was seen a few times. The chain employs TRBV11-2 and TRBJ1-5; TRBD1 aligns across 11 bases. CDR1 is SGHAT, CDR2 FQNNGV, per germline. J gave up 9 bases and V 3 bases, and 7 bases lay outside the gene matches. CDR3 size: 15 residues. CDR3 region: CASSLGQGDGSPQHF. The CDR3 DNA reads as TGTGCCAGCAGCTTGGGACAGGGGGATGGTTCGCCCCAGCATTTT. The whole variable domain, filled in from reference TRBV11-2 and TRBJ1-5, reads EAGVAQSPRYKIIEKRQSVAFWCNPISGHATLYWYQQILGQGPKLLIQFQNNGVVDDSQLPKDRFSAERLKGVDSTLKIQPAKLEDSAVYLCASSLGQGDGSPQHFGDGTRLSIL.

This chain connects TRBV6-4 to TRBJ1-1, with 7 nucleotides matching TRBD1. The CDR3 is 21 amino acids. The V segment lost 0 bases and the J segment 2 bases; nucleotides outside the gene matches: 21. Germline loops: CDR1 MRHNA, CDR2 SNTAGT. The CDR3 sequence is CASSDSMSRERNNRGNTEAFF. The CDR3, as DNA: TGTGCCAGCAGTGACTCGATGAGTCGGGAGAGAAATAACAGGGGTAACACTGAAGCTTTCTTT.